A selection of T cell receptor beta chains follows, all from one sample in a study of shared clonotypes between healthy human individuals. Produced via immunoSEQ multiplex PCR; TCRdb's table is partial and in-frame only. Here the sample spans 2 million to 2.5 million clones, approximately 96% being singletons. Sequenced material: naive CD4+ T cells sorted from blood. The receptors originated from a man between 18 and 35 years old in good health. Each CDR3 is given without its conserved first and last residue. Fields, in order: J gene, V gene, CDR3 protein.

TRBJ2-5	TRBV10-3	AISEWGRQETQY
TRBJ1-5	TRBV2	ASSTGIGNQPQH
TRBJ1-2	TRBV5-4	ASSPGTGTEEQDT
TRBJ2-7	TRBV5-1	ASSFWDGSYEQY
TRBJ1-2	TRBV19	ASSIDRLYGYT
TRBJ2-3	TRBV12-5	ASGLFGQGQY
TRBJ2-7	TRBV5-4	ASSPRRTGGNYEQY
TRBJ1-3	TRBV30	AWSGGFGSGNTIY
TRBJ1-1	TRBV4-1	ASSQGDMNTEAF
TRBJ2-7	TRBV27	ASSTPSGGPSYEQY
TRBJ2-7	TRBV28	ASSFGLLRGYEQY
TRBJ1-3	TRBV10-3	AISGQGSSGNTIY
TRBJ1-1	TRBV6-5	ASSYQKTDVNTEAF
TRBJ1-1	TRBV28	ASSATWPEAF
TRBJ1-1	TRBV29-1	SARQGVNTEAF
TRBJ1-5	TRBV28	ASSSPGQGDQPQH
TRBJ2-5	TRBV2	ASSGGSGVESQY
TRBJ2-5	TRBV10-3	ASAGSEETQY
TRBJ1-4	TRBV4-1	ASSQVHPTEKLF
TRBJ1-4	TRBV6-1	ASSPGQGGEKLF
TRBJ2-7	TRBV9	ASSSATGNYEQY
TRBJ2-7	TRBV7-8	ASSFGRGYEQY
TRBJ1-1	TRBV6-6	ATIPRWAEAF
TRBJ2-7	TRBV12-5	ASGTIYEQY
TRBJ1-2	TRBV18	AGSLQGAYGYT
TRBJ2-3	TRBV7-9	ASSLAWVMNASTDTQY
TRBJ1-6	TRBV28	ASNPSGVNNSPLH
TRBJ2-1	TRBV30	AWTEDIYNEQF
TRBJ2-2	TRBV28	ASSFFRVLGSGELF
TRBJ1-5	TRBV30	AWADSRDRGKEPQH
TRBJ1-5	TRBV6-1	ASSEEAGGWQPQH
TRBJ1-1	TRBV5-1	ASSVTAGNTEAF
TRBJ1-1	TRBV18	ASSQIQDSKAF
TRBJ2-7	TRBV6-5	ASSSPDRFSYEQY
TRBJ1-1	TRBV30	AWNVNRVPEAF
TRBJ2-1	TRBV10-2	ASSTPRGLGPGHEQF
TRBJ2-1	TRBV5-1	ASSLERGEENEQF
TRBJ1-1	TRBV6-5	ASSTGFSGEAF
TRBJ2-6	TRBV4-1	ASSQVPPGQGPPYSGANVLT
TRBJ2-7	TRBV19	ASIGLAGSYEQY
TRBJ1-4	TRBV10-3	AISRQGAGEKLF
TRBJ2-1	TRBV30	AWSPSKTGLTYNEQF
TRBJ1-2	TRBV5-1	ASSTGEGAHYGYT
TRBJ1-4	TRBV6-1	ASTRIGTVQEKLF
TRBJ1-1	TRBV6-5	ASGSLSGNTEAF
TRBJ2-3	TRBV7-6	ASSPPPTHTDTQY
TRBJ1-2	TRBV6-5	ASSFIRSYGYT
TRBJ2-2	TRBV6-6	ASSSGVTGELF
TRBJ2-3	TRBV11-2	ASSLDQWEGDTQY
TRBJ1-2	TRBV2	ASSEALRAVYGYT
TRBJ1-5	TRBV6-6	ASSHRQGARDQPQH
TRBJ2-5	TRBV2	ASSGDGQETQY
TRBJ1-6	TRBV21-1	ASSKRGQKNSPLH
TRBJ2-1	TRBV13	ASSLDRGATYNEQF
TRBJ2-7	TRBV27	ASTYGGGLAGYEQY
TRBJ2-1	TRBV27	ASSLGGGLYNEQF
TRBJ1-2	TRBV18	ASSLTSGQGKGYT
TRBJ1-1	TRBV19	ASSIAALTKEAF
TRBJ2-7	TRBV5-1	ASSKGQSYEQY